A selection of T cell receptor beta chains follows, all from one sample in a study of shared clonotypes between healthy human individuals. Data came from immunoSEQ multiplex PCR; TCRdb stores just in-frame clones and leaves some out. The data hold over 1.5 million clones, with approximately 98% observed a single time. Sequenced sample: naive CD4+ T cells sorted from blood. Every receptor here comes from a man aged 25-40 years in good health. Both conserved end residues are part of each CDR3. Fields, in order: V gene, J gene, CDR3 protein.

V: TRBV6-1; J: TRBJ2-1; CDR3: CASMLYSYNEQFF
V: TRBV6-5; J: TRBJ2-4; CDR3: CASSYRGGAGVNIQYF
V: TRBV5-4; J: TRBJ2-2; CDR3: CASSFRGQTNTGELFF
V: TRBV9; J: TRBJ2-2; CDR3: CASNQRYYGELFF
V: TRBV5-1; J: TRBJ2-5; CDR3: CASSFGTGDRGETQYF
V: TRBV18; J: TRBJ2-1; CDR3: CASSGQGAYNEQFF
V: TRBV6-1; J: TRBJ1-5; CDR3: CASSVVGQSNQPQHF
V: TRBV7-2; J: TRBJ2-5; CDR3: CASSRNVKETQYF
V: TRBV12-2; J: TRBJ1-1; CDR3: CASRSEGGRTEAFF
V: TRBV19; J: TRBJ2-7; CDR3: CASSRTGIYEQYF
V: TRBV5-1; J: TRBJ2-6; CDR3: CASSFSAGTVSGANVLTF
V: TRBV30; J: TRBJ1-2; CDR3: CAWKSDRGFNYGYTF
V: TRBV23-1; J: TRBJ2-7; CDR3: CASSQLGIRSYEQYF
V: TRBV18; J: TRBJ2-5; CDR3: CASSPRRRTGVTYQETQYF
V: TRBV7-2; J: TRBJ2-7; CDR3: CASSLYRDSANEQYF
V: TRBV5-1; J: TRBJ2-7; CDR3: CASSLVGQGDEQYF
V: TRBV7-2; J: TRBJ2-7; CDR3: CASSLLGSYEQYF
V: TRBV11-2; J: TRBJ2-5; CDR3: CASSGLRVLQETQYF
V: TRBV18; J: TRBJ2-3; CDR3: CASSTGQGLDTQYF
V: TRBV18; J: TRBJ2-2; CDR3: CASSPPQGGFTGELFF
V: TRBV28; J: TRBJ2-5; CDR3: CASSLGGPSETQYF
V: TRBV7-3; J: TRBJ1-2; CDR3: CASSPQGLDGYTF
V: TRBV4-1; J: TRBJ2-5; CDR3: CASSHNQGSSGSIQYF
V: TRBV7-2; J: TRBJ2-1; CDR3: CASSPNPSSYNEQFF
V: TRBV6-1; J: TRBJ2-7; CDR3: CASSERGRGIYEQYF
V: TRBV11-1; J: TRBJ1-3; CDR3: CASSFGRQRISGNTIYF
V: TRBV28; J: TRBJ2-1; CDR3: CASSLIRWEGLAGNYNEQFF
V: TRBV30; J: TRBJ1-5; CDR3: CAWSLGENQPQHF
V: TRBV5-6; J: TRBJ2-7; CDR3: CASSLAYEQYF
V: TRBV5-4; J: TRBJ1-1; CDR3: CASSLRGVSEAFF
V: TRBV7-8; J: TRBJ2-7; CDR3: CASSIKGRSYEQYF
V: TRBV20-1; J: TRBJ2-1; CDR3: CSGLGAVEQFF
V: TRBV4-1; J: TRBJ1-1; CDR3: CASSQDEPPRRVWTEAFF